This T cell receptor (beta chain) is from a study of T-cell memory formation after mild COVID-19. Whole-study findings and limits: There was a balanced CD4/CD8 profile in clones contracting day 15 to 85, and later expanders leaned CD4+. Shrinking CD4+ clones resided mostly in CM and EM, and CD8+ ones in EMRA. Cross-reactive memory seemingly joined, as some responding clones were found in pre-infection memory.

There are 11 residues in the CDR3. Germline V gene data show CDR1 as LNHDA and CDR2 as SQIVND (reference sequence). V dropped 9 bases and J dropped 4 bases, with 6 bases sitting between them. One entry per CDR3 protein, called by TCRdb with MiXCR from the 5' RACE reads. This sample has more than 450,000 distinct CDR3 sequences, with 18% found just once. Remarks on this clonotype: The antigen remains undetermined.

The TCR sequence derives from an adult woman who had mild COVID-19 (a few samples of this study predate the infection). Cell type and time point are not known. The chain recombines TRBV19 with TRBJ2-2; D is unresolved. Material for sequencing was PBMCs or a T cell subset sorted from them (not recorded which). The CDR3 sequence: CASFFTGELFF. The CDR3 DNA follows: TGTGCCAGCTTTTTCACCGGGGAGCTGTTTTTT.